This T cell receptor (beta chain) was captured in a study of blood T cells in healthy people across ages (dated by TCRdb to 2015 to 2017). As for the study more broadly: Template switching captured roughly one uniquely barcoded TCR beta cDNA molecule per two T cells in model experiments. The study measured age-related changes in TCR beta repertoire diversity using deep sequencing normalized with unique cDNA molecular identifiers. The donors were split into four age groups: young (average roughly 15 years), middle-aged (39), aged (roughly 65) and long-lived (more than 80). Using the same blood draw, the study looked at two additional independent replicas of 1 million unique cDNA reads for two donors, one aged 18 to 30 and the other aged 80 or older. Donors of different ages were randomly distributed across sequencing lanes to avoid experimental bias. What the authors observed across the whole study: A strong correlation was found between observed TCR beta diversity and the percentage of naive T cells measured by flow cytometry. Compared with the aged group, the long-lived group had more naive CD4+ T cells, fewer expanded clones and increased TCR diversity, suggesting age selection. Observed TCR beta diversity per million T cells fell roughly linearly with age, and a significant reduction was already apparent by age roughly 40. Because profiling used bulk unsorted PBMCs, naive and antigen-experienced compartments could not be compared conclusively. The CMV infection status of donors was not known, potentially confounding age-related changes in expanded clonotypes. Estimates of total diversity based on one million sequenced T cells were regarded as lower bounds and as underestimates.

Measured from the cysteine to the phenylalanine, the CDR3 is 14 residues long. Only the CDR3 part of the read is kept: 42 bases, read in frame from the first base. The trim is 3 bases for V and 11 bases for J, with a gap of 19 bases between the germline ends. The germline V gene provides CDR1 SGHAT and CDR2 FQNNGV. Systemically healthy Caucasian individuals from Russia, some 40 in total and aged about 6 to 100 years, were included as donors. Each donor gave about 9.8 milliliters of peripheral blood, drawn into EDTA-treated Vacutainer tubes. Ficoll-Paque density-gradient centrifugation was used to isolate PBMCs, with at least 6.5 million obtained per sample. Total RNA, at least 6 micrograms per sample, was extracted from PBMCs with Trizol reagent. Naive CD45RAhigh/CD27high T cell percentages were measured by flow cytometry on a PBMC aliquot from every donor. Receptors were amplified or captured by 5' RACE. Sequenced on an Illumina HiSeq 2500. A second roughly 7 to 11 cycle PCR used a sample-barcoded 5' primer and a J-beta primer mix. A unique molecular identifier was introduced onto each TCR beta cDNA molecule by a template-switch 5' adaptor carrying 12 random nucleotides. Each sample yielded at least 3 million CDR3-containing paired-end reads. The Mint cDNA synthesis kit, primed by a TRBC-specific oligonucleotide, was used to synthesize first-strand cDNA from all RNA. After uracil-DNA glycosylase treatment, a first 18-cycle PCR used universal primers M1SS and BC2_uni_R on all cDNA. The published analysis was carried out like this. For normalization, 1 million high-quality reads were randomly selected from each sample, with every read carrying a distinct molecular identifier. Reads with shared molecular identifiers were discarded instead of being binned into consensus sequences. CDR3 identification, clonotype clustering and error correction used MiTCR with a Q25 quality threshold and the strictest error-elimination algorithm. Lower-bound total TCR beta diversity was estimated with a nonparametric unseen species model using Euler transformation. In TCRdb, the public reads were trimmed at Q25 with fastp and aligned with MiXCR, with productive beta chains retained. Duplicate CDR3 protein sequences are folded into a single record with the most common DNA and genes. The V and J calls and clone size are TCRdb's, not the authors'. The sample has some 1,500,000 distinct CDR3 sequences on record, 40% to 45% of them singletons. Clones ranked in the top ten supply about 4.1% of the sample.

Note on this clonotype: Its specific antigen is unknown. No quality values exist for individual bases; no much larger clone is one base distant.

The source is a woman between 18 and 30 years old in good health. The sample comprised blood. The chain uses TRBV11-2 and TRBJ2-5; 6 matching bases give a weak D call of TRBD1. CDR3 protein: CASSFDRSPNEQYF. The sequenced DNA: TGTGCCAGCAGCTTTGACAGGTCCCCCAATGAGCAGTACTTC. The CDR3 plus the reference TRBV11-2 and TRBJ2-5 genes for the other parts give the full variable domain: EAGVAQSPRYKIIEKRQSVAFWCNPISGHATLYWYQQILGQGPKLLIQFQNNGVVDDSQLPKDRFSAERLKGVDSTLKIQPAKLEDSAVYLCASSFDRSPNEQYFGPGTRLLVL.